The entry below describes one TCR beta chain. Its antigen is still unknown. The sample holds no much larger clone one base away, and base qualities are not on file. The record originates from a study of OX40 agonist ivuxolimab in advanced cancers. Study-level background: Ivuxolimab was an agonistic, fully human IgG2 monoclonal antibody directed against OX40 (CD134), a costimulatory receptor. Intravenous ivuxolimab was administered to patients every 2 weeks at six dose levels: 0.01, 0.1, 0.3, 1.5, 3 and 10 mg/kg. Of the approximately 50 dose-escalation patients, hepatocellular carcinoma was present in approximately 20, melanoma in approximately 15, renal cell carcinoma in 9 and head and neck cancer in 9. In the dose-escalation cohort, around four fifths of patients were male, and the mean age was approximately 64 years, with a range of about 23 to 85. Prior anti-PD-1, anti-PD-L1 or anti-CTLA-4 therapy was permitted, and checkpoint inhibitors had been received by less than 45% of dose-escalation patients. Three dose-escalation patients achieved partial responses, one with hepatocellular carcinoma and two with cutaneous melanoma. The purpose of peripheral TCRbeta sequencing was to test whether ivuxolimab changed TCR sequence diversity and led to clonal T-cell expansion. The paper covers the monotherapy dose-escalation part of the phase I ivuxolimab trial, which included N of about 56 patients.

The trial excluded patients who had a history of autoimmune disease or who were on systemic immunosuppression. Peripheral blood for TCR sequencing was drawn from every dose cohort at baseline, at cycle 4 day 1 and at cycle 7 day 1. The samples were taken from a phase I, first-in-human, multicenter, open-label dose-escalation trial of ivuxolimab. Adults with locally advanced or metastatic melanoma, renal cell, hepatocellular, or head and neck squamous cell carcinoma were enrolled in the trial. Before TCR sequencing, CD4+ and CD8+ T cells were separately sorted from peripheral blood. For sequencing of the TCRbeta CDR3 region, genomic DNA was extracted from the sorted cells. The immunoSEQ Assay was used to sequence the TCRbeta CDR3 regions. TCRdb mirrors the immuneACCESS table, restricted to in-frame sequences. Some clones are absent from its copies; in checked studies, under half trace to an unresolved V gene, and the reason for the others is unknown. This sample is represented by over 45,000 clones; over 90% of them were singletons. Under 20% of the sample is taken by the ten largest.

General findings and caveats noted by the study authors: At doses from 0.1 to 3.0 mg/kg, clonal expansion was seen in both CD4+ and CD8+ blood T cells between baseline and week 6. In partial responders in the 0.1-3.0 mg/kg groups, normalized peripheral clonal expansion was found to be among the lowest, especially among CD8+ T cells. Antigen specificity was not determined for the clonally expanded peripheral T cells. After ivuxolimab, CD8+ T cells had more expanded clones than CD4+ T cells on average. Low levels of normalized T-cell clonal expansion were also seen in some patients who did not respond.

The CDR3 contains 14 residues, cysteine and phenylalanine counted. The entry retains the CDR3 DNA only, 42 bases that are in frame from base 1. Sequencing was performed on CD4+ or CD8+ T cells sorted from blood, taken in a trial of the OX40 agonist ivuxolimab. The source of this sequence is an adult with an advanced solid tumor such as melanoma, head and neck, liver or kidney cancer. The chain couples TRBV7-5 to TRBJ1-2; TRBD1 is taken as the D call from the table, unchecked against the DNA. TRBV7-5 is a pseudogene segment. CDR3 protein: CARSARDRGYGYTF. The DNA sequence is TGTGCCAGAAGCGCCCGGGACAGGGGATATGGCTACACCTTC.